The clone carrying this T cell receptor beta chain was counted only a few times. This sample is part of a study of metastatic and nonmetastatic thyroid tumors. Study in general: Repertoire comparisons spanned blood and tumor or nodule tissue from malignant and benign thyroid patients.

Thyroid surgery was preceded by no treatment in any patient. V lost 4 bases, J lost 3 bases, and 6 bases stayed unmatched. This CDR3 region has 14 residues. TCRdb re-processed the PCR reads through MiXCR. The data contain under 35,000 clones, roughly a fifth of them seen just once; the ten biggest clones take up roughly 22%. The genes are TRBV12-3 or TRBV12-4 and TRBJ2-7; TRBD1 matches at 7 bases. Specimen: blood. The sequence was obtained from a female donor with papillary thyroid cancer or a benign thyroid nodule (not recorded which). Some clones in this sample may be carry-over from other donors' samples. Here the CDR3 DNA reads TGTGCCAGCAGTTCTGGACAGGTTCACTACGAGCAGTACTTC. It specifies CASSSGQVHYEQYF.